This T cell receptor (beta chain) comes out of a study of blood T cells in healthy people across ages. The overall study: About one barcoded beta molecule per two T cells came from capture by template switching.

Primers used in a second PCR of about 6 to 12 cycles were a sample-barcoded 5' primer and a J-beta primer mix. Every molecule of cDNA carried a tag from a template-switch adaptor with 12 random nucleotides. Samples each returned at least 3 million CDR3-containing paired-end reads. MiXCR, applied by TCRdb to the 5' RACE reads, yields one record per CDR3 protein. The sample has around 1.5 million distinct CDR3 sequences, around 59% seen once. In regard to this clonotype: Its specificity is not known.

The V end was cut by 0 bases, the J end by 3 bases, with 21 bases between. This CDR3 contains 18 residues. Germline CDR1 reads SGDLS; CDR2 reads YYNGEE. Regarding the study as a whole: A roughly linear age-dependent decrease characterized TCR beta diversity per million T cells.

The gene calls are TRBV9 and TRBJ1-2, with D perhaps matching TRBD1 (6 bases). Sequenced input: blood. The sequence came from a man aged 18 to 29 in good health. The DNA of the CDR3 is TGTGCCAGCAGCGTAGCCCCCTCTGGGGGCGCGGGATACTATGGCTACACCTTC. It codes for CASSVAPSGGAGYYGYTF.